Reported below is one TCR beta chain. No antigen is known for it. Germline assignment: CDR1 SGDLS and CDR2 YYNGEE. This CDR3 is built from 14 residues. V gave up 7 bases and J gave up 0 bases, with 11 bases separating them. This entry belongs to a study of cytotoxic CD8 clonotypes in ibrutinib-treated CLL. In the study overall: Patients gave response samples after a median about eleven months of treatment, range 6 to 36. General observations from the study: Having risen at ibrutinib response, clonality had fallen back toward baseline by progression. Baseline-level clonality went beyond age-matched healthy donors and moved in step with circulating CD8+ T-cell counts.

T cells were sequenced at a targeted depth of 1 in 200,000 to 1 in 1 million. TCRdb's copy holds only in-frame clones and misses some; the assay was immunoSEQ multiplex PCR. The sample holds some 350,000 clones; roughly 67% are singletons and the top ten take roughly 6%. Source: PBMCs, taken after 36 months of ibrutinib treatment. The TCR sequence derives from a human donor with chronic lymphocytic leukemia. This chain links TRBV9 with TRBJ1-5, with D unresolved. The CDR3 coding sequence is TGTGCCAGCGGTCGGGCAGGTAGCAATCAGCCCCAGCATTTT. Translation gives CASGRAGSNQPQHF.